The clone carrying this T cell receptor (beta chain) was seen once. Each unsorted sample relied on roughly 90 million PBMCs as its source of genomic DNA. This sample stems from a study of shared clonotypes between healthy human individuals. CDR1 is SEHNR, CDR2 FQNEAQ, per germline (reference sequence). The CDR3 contains 15 residues. V lost 6 bases to trimming and J lost 3 bases; unmatched junction nucleotides: 8. Libraries were prepared by immunoSEQ multiplex PCR; TCRdb keeps only in-frame clonotypes and omits some of them. The table shows fewer than 700,000 clones, with around 76% occurring only once.

This chain connects TRBV7-9 to TRBJ2-5; 9 positions agree with TRBD1. The sequence came from a woman between 40 and 50 years old in good health. Some clones in this sample may be carry-over from other donors' samples. The sequencing sample was made of PBMCs. CDR3 sequence reads: CASRRTGVIEETQYF. CDR3 nucleotide sequence: TGTGCCAGCAGGCGGACAGGGGTCATTGAAGAGACCCAGTACTTC.